This entry is about one T cell receptor (beta chain). Antigen: not known. This record belongs to a study of T cells in Graves' hyperthyroidism and ophthalmopathy. The study's findings and limits: Onset of ophthalmopathy came a median approximately 6 months after the model predicted it.

The V end lost 8 bases, the J end lost 8 bases, and 12 bases lay between the germline ends. The CDR3 runs to 11 residues. RNA transcripts were the template for amplifying TCR beta CDR3 regions. The HTBI primer set was used in a first-round RT-PCR of the TCR CDR3. TCRdb ran MiXCR on the multiplex PCR reads and lists one entry per CDR3 protein. This sample carries around 660,000 distinct CDR3 sequences, about 45% of them seen once, and the ten largest clones take less than 8.5%. The rearrangement joins TRBV12-3 or TRBV12-4 to TRBJ1-2; no clear D. The specimen was peripheral blood or thyroid tissue (not recorded which). The source is an adult man with Graves' disease, either hyperthyroidism or ophthalmopathy (not recorded which). CDR3 DNA: TGTGCCAGCTCACCCAACCAAGGCTACACCTTC. It codes for CASSPNQGYTF.